The source of this T cell receptor (beta chain) is a study of T-cell reconstitution after alpha-beta-depleted transplantation in children. Unique molecular identifiers were used in preparing the TCRbeta library. TCRdb ran MiXCR on the PCR reads and lists one entry per CDR3 protein. Of roughly 100,000 distinct CDR3 sequences in the sample, roughly 7.1% were seen once. This clonotype appeared a few times. The antigen remains unidentified. Trimming took 8 bases from V and 3 from J, leaving 20 bases between them. The germline gives CDR1 MNHEY, CDR2 SVGEGT. The CDR3 length is 15 residues. Whole-study findings and limits: From newly produced T cells came most of the T-cell counts and diversity one year after transplant. Surviving recipient T cells and thymic progenitors underlay high day-60 TCRbeta diversity in some patients. In patients about two months after transplant, alpha-beta T cells reportedly arose from several hundred expanded graft clones.

This sequence originates from a boy aged 2 to 9 with acute lymphoblastic leukemia, due to receive a stem cell transplant. This material consisted of PBMCs, taken before TCRalphabeta/CD19-depleted stem cell transplant. V and J are TRBV6-2 or TRBV6-3 and TRBJ2-7; the D gene is possibly TRBD2 (6 bases). CDR3 sequence reads: CASGRGARVDYEQYF. The CDR3 region has the DNA TGTGCCAGCGGTCGCGGGGCCCGTGTTGACTACGAGCAGTACTTC.